What follows are 27 T cell receptor beta chains derived from one specimen sequenced in a study of radiotherapy plus CTLA-4 blockade in lung cancer. The repertoire was sequenced with immunoSEQ multiplex PCR; TCRdb's copy has only in-frame clones and lacks some. The profile shows fewer than 50,000 clones, just over 85% of them singletons. The sample in question was peripheral blood, obtained from a patient treated with radiotherapy plus ipilimumab. The receptor source for this set is a human donor with non-small cell lung cancer whose response to radiotherapy plus ipilimumab could not be evaluated.

About this clone itself: At one end the junction does not follow the germline gene, possibly because of a read error. The sample contains more than one DNA sequence encoding this CDR3. The rearrangement links TRBV9 to TRBJ1-5, with a weak D call TRBD1 (5 bases). The CDR3 runs to 15 residues. Germline V CDR1 and CDR2: SGDLS, YYNGEE. The CDR3 region is CASSGETDINQPQHF. CDR3 in DNA: TGTGCCAGCAGCGGAGAGACAGATATCAATCAGCCCCAACATTTT.

This clone has just a few counts. V is TRBV28 and J is TRBJ2-7; the match to TRBD2 covers 13 bases. The CDR3 is 16 amino acids. Unmatched junction bases numbered 9, after V lost 5 bases and J lost 5 bases. CDR1 and CDR2 (germline): MDHEN, SYDVKM. The CDR3 loop reads CASSPVRTSGRHEQYF. The CDR3 coding sequence is TGTGCCAGCAGTCCGGTACGGACTAGCGGGAGACACGAGCAGTACTTC.

This clone was seen a few times. The chain's CDR3 is CSVVGGDRSADTQYF. CDR3 nucleotides: TGCAGCGTTGTGGGGGGGGACAGGTCAGCAGATACGCAGTATTTT. This chain uses TRBV29-1 with TRBJ2-3; TRBD1 is a possible D gene (8 bases). Germline values: CDR1 SQVTM, CDR2 ANQGSEA. Trimming removed 4 bases from V and 4 bases from J, with 18 bases in between. CDR3 length: 15 residues.

The chain carries TRBV4-2 and TRBJ1-5; 7 bases line up with TRBD1. V lost 0 bases and J lost 4; bases outside the gene matches: 15. Germline CDR1 LGHNA, CDR2 YNFKEQ. The CDR3 extends over 19 amino acids. In nucleotides, the CDR3 is TGTGCCAGCAGCCAAGAAGGGAGAACAGGGGCCGCTAAAAATCAGCCCCAGCATTTT. Translating it yields CASSQEGRTGAAKNQPQHF.

Note on this clone: The junction departs from germline at one end; a sequencing error may be responsible. The J gene is TRBJ1-1, the V gene TRBV4-1; the match to TRBD1 covers 7 bases. The CDR3 is 14 residues long. Germline V lookup: CDR1 MGHRA, CDR2 YSYEKL. In DNA form, the CDR3 reads TGTGCCAGCAGCCCGGGACAGCATAACACTGAAGCTTTCTTT. The encoded protein is CASSPGQHNTEAFF.

The chain is built from TRBV5-6 and TRBJ1-2; tentative D call: TRBD1 (5 bases). The CDR3 runs to 17 residues. Trimming pared 6 bases from V and 7 bases from J, leaving 28 bases between. Germline values: CDR1 SGHDT, CDR2 YYEEEE. The CDR3 spells CASTNGGPAFNGGGYTF. The DNA of the CDR3 is TGTGCCAGCACCAACGGGGGTCCAGCGTTTAACGGTGGTGGCTACACCTTC.

V usage is TRBV19 and J usage is TRBJ2-4; D is ambiguous. The CDR3 sequence is 13 residues long. Trimming pared 0 bases from V and 12 bases from J, leaving 12 bases between. Per the germline V gene, CDR1 is LNHDA and CDR2 is SQIVND (reference sequence). The CDR3 is CASSIDVWVAQYF. The CDR3 nucleotides are TGTGCCAGTAGTATAGATGTCTGGGTAGCTCAGTACTTC. Drawing the rest from reference TRBV19 and TRBJ2-4, the complete variable domain is DGGITQSPKYLFRKEGQNVTLSCEQNLNHDAMYWYRQDPGQGLRLIYYSQIVNDFQKGDIAEGYSVSREKKESFPLTVTSAQKNPTAFYLCASSIDVWVAQYFGAGTRLSVL.

The chain has TRBV7-9 and TRBJ1-2; 9 bases align to TRBD1. Germline V lookup: CDR1 SEHNR, CDR2 FQNEAQ (reference sequence). The CDR3 is 14 residues long. With V trimmed by 5 bases and J by 7 bases, 8 bases remained unmatched. CDR3 sequence reads: CASSRTGDTVGYTF. CDR3 sequence (DNA): TGTGCCAGCAGCCGGACAGGGGATACGGTTGGCTACACCTTC.

The J gene is TRBJ1-6, the V gene TRBV4-1; 7 bases are shared with TRBD1. V lost 0 bases to trimming and J lost 7 bases; unmatched junction nucleotides: 9. This CDR3 is 17 amino acids long. CDR1 is MGHRA, CDR2 YSYEKL, per germline. DNA of the CDR3: TGCGCCAGCAGCCAAGATCGAGGAACAGGGGACAATTCACCCCTCCACTTT. Residues: CASSQDRGTGDNSPLHF.

The chain combines TRBV10-3 with TRBJ2-2, with 10 bases matching TRBD2. This CDR3 spans 16 amino acids. Germline CDR1 and CDR2: ENHRY and SYGVKD. V lost 2 bases and J lost 7; bases outside the gene matches: 7. CDR3 residues: CAISEGLAGELGELFF. In DNA, the CDR3 is TGTGCCATCAGTGAGGGTCTAGCGGGAGAACTCGGGGAGCTGTTTTTT.

Here the CDR3 reads CASSLGRDHNEQFF. The CDR3 nucleotides read TGTGCCAGCAGCTTAGGGCGGGACCACAATGAGCAGTTCTTC. The rearrangement uses TRBV11-3 and TRBJ2-1, with D maybe TRBD2 (6 bases). Looked up from germline, CDR1 is SGHNT and CDR2 is YENEEA. The CDR3 is made up of 14 amino acids. Trimming left V 1 base short and J 5 bases short, with 9 bases between.

As concerns this clone: Mismatch with germline at one junction end may stem from a read error. The V call is TRBV7-7, the J call TRBJ2-5; 9 bases fit TRBD2. Per the germline V gene, CDR1 is SSHAT and CDR2 is FNYEAQ (reference sequence). The CDR3 sequence is 15 residues long. The CDR3 spells CASSRLGLASETQYF. DNA of the CDR3: TGTGCTAGCAGCCGCCTCGGACTAGCGAGCGAGACCCAGTACTTC.

V is TRBV7-9 and J is TRBJ2-7; D is uncertain. The V end lost 4 bases, the J end lost 0 bases, and 10 bases lay between the germline ends. The germline CDR1 and CDR2 sequences are SEHNR and FQNEAQ (reference sequence). The CDR3 sequence is 14 residues long. The CDR3 coding sequence is TGTGCCAGCAGCTCCCCAGGTAGCTCCTACGAGCAGTACTTC. Translating gives CASSSPGSSYEQYF.

This clone came up a few times. V and J are TRBV5-5 and TRBJ2-2; 8 bases fit TRBD2. Unmatched junction bases numbered 7, after V lost 4 bases and J lost 5 bases. The germline V gene has CDR1 SGHKS and CDR2 YYEKEE (reference sequence). There are 15 residues in the CDR3. Here the CDR3 DNA reads TGTGCCAGCAGCATTAGCGGGGTGGTAACCGGGGAGCTGTTTTTT. Its translation is CASSISGVVTGELFF.

V usage is TRBV5-1 and J usage is TRBJ2-1; 8 bases are a match to TRBD2. CDR1 and CDR2 (germline): SGHRS, YFSETQ. The CDR3 covers 13 residues. The J segment lost 8 bases and the V segment lost 5 bases, leaving 6 bases of the junction unmatched. The CDR3 region is CASRVAGGDEQFF. The CDR3 region has the DNA TGCGCCAGCAGGGTGGCGGGAGGCGATGAGCAGTTCTTC.

CDR3: CASSRASARTDTQYF. Written as DNA, the CDR3 is TGCGCCAGCAGTCGGGCTAGCGCCCGCACAGATACGCAGTATTTT. J is TRBJ2-3 and V is TRBV10-2, with D possibly being TRBD2 (6 bases). V was cut by 5 bases and J by 1 base, with 13 bases left in between. The germline gives CDR1 WSHSY, CDR2 SAAADI. The CDR3 is made up of 15 amino acids.

J is TRBJ2-3 and V is TRBV5-6; 13 bases align to TRBD2. There are 15 residues in the CDR3. Germline CDR1 reads SGHDT; CDR2 reads YYEEEE. Losses at the gene ends were 6 bases for V and 8 bases for J; bases not matched to a gene: 9. This chain's CDR3 is CASNLLAGGFGTQYF. In DNA form, the CDR3 reads TGTGCCAGCAACCTACTAGCGGGGGGGTTCGGTACGCAGTATTTT.

The V and J genes are TRBV27 and TRBJ2-7; TRBD2 is a possible D gene (5 bases). In germline, CDR1 is MNHEY, CDR2 SMNVEV (reference sequence). The CDR3 is made up of 14 amino acids. The V and J ends lost 2 bases and 0 bases respectively, with 8 bases between them. The CDR3 nucleotides are TGTGCCAGCAGTTTAAAGCGGAACTCCTACGAGCAGTACTTC. Encoded protein: CASSLKRNSYEQYF.

J is TRBJ2-2 and V is TRBV5-1; D call uncertain. Germline CDR1 and CDR2: SGHRS and YFSETQ. The CDR3 is 15 amino acids. Trimming shortened V by 2 bases and J by 0 bases, and 8 bases separated the two germline ends. The chain's CDR3 is CASSFGSPNTGELFF. The CDR3 nucleotides are TGCGCCAGCAGCTTTGGCTCACCGAACACCGGGGAGCTGTTTTTT.

The chain uses TRBV6-6 and TRBJ1-5; possible D gene TRBD1, 5 bases. Trimming removed 5 bases from V and 9 bases from J, with 17 bases in between. Germline CDR1 MNHNY, CDR2 SVGAGI (reference sequence). The CDR3 has 14 amino acids. The CDR3 sequence: CASSSRSAQGPQHF. Here the CDR3 DNA reads TGTGCCAGCAGTAGTAGGTCGGCCCAGGGGCCCCAGCATTTT.

The CDR3 DNA reads TGTGCCAGCAGCTTGGGAACAGGGACCAACGAGCAGTACTTC. Amino acid sequence: CASSLGTGTNEQYF. The chain links TRBV5-4 to TRBJ2-7, with D possibly TRBD1 on 6 matching bases. Trimming took 0 bases from V and 5 from J, leaving 12 bases between them. The CDR3 totals 14 residues. Germline-derived CDR1 and CDR2 are SGHNT and YYREEE (reference sequence).

The count of this clone is one. At the DNA level, this CDR3 is encoded by other sequences in the same sample as well. The J gene is TRBJ1-2, the V gene TRBV28, with D uncertain. Trimming pared 5 bases from V and 8 bases from J, leaving 21 bases between. From germline, CDR1 is MDHEN and CDR2 SYDVKM. The CDR3 has 15 residues. The CDR3, as DNA: TGTGCCAGCAGTCCCTACCCATCCGGAGAGAAAGGCTACACCTTC. This codes for CASSPYPSGEKGYTF.

This chain uses TRBV27 with TRBJ2-7; D may be TRBD1 (6 bases). The CDR3 length is 14 residues. Trimming stripped 4 bases from V and 3 bases from J, with 13 bases between. Germline V gene sequence: CDR1 MNHEY, CDR2 SMNVEV (reference sequence). Here the CDR3 reads CASSSPDRLYEQYF. The CDR3 nucleotides read TGTGCCAGCAGTTCCCCGGACAGACTCTACGAGCAGTACTTC.

This chain uses TRBV5-1 with TRBJ2-6; 9 positions agree with TRBD1. Germline assignment: CDR1 SGHRS and CDR2 YFSETQ. V lost 0 bases to trimming and J lost 0 bases; unmatched junction nucleotides: 4. The CDR3 has 18 amino acids. The chain's CDR3 is CASSLAGTGISGANVLTF. The CDR3 DNA reads TGCGCCAGCAGCTTGGCCGGGACAGGGATCTCTGGGGCCAACGTCCTGACTTTC.

This clone was seen a few times. This sequence joins TRBV5-1 and TRBJ1-4; the match to TRBD1 covers 8 bases. Germline V lookup: CDR1 SGHRS, CDR2 YFSETQ. CDR3 length equals 16 residues. Losses at the gene ends were 4 bases for V and 4 bases for J; bases not matched to a gene: 9. The CDR3 spells CASSPDRGGLNEKLFF. CDR3 in DNA: TGCGCCAGCAGCCCCGACAGGGGAGGGCTTAATGAAAAACTGTTTTTT.

V usage is TRBV7-2 and J usage is TRBJ2-2; TRBD1 might be the D (5 bases). CDR1 is SGHTA and CDR2 is FQGNSA in the germline V gene. The CDR3 is 18 amino acids. V was clipped by 1 base and J by 6 bases, with 21 bases between them. The DNA of the CDR3 is TGTGCCAGCAGCTTAGGTCCAGGGAAGGTTGGGTCTGCCGGGGAGCTGTTTTTT. This encodes CASSLGPGKVGSAGELFF.

This clone showed up just once. The rearrangement links TRBV28 to TRBJ1-1; D is undetermined. The CDR3 has 13 residues. The germline V gene encodes CDR1 MDHEN and CDR2 SYDVKM. The V end was cut by 5 bases, the J end by 3 bases, with 10 bases between. The CDR3 DNA sequence: TGTGCCAGCAGTACTCCACCCGACACTGAAGCTTTCTTT. It translates to CASSTPPDTEAFF.